Sequencing of this T cell receptor beta chain was carried out in a study of shared clonotypes between healthy human individuals. Repertoires were generated with immunoSEQ multiplex PCR, while TCRdb's copy carries only in-frame clones and drops some. Of some 2.3 million clones listed, 90% to 95% are singletons. Looked up from germline, CDR1 is SGHRS and CDR2 is YFSETQ. The length of the CDR3 is 13 residues. V lost 3 bases and J lost 3; bases outside the gene matches: 1. The chain is built from TRBV5-1 and TRBJ1-2; 8 bases fit TRBD1. The sequence came from a man younger than 30 in good health. Some clones in this sample may be carry-over from other donors' samples. Sequences were obtained from naive CD4+ T cells from PBMCs. As to subset: CD45RA+ positively selected. For the CDR3, the DNA is TGCGCCAGCAGCTCGGACAGGGACTATGGCTACACCTTC. This encodes CASSSDRDYGYTF.